One sample yielded the 22 T cell receptor beta chains listed below, sequenced in a study of identical twins. One entry per CDR3 protein, called by TCRdb with MiXCR from the 5' RACE reads. The sample holds around 100,000 distinct CDR3 sequences; 5.9% are singletons and the top ten take about an eighth. Source material: memory T cells sorted from blood. The receptors come from a woman between 45 and 60 years old in good health.

The chain couples TRBV6-2 or TRBV6-3 to TRBJ2-2, with TRBD2 matching 9 bases. Germline CDR1 MNHEY, CDR2 SVGEGT. This CDR3 is built from 15 residues. Trimming at V came to 8 bases and at J to 8 bases, leaving 12 bases not matched to a gene. CDR3 protein: CASLVLAGSRGELFF. For the CDR3, the DNA is TGTGCCAGCTTAGTTCTAGCGGGATCCCGGGGGGAGCTGTTTTTT.

This clonotype was counted at least ten times. This chain links TRBV7-9 with TRBJ2-7; D might be TRBD2 (6 bases). V was trimmed by 5 bases and J by 4 bases, leaving 15 bases between them. This CDR3 has 14 amino acids. CDR1 and CDR2 from the germline V gene are SEHNR and FQNEAQ (reference sequence). This chain's CDR3 is CASSGPGGLYEQYV. The CDR3 DNA is TGTGCCAGCAGCGGCCCCGGGGGATTGTACGAGCAGTACGTC.

Ten or more counts support this clonotype. The chain uses TRBV5-1 and TRBJ2-1, with 7 positions matching TRBD2. The junction had 9 bases not matched to a gene; V was cut back by 2 bases and J by 4 bases. CDR3 length: 16 residues. Germline CDR1 SGHRS, CDR2 YFSETQ. The CDR3 here is CASSFGGGPAYNEQFF. The CDR3 bases are TGCGCCAGCAGCTTTGGGGGAGGGCCTGCGTACAATGAGCAGTTCTTC.

This clonotype was recorded at least ten times. This chain links TRBV5-1 with TRBJ2-7; D gene unclear. CDR1 and CDR2 from the germline V gene are SGHRS and YFSETQ. V lost 5 bases to trimming and J lost 4 bases, with 19 bases between them. This CDR3 has 15 amino acids. In nucleotides, the CDR3 is TGCGCCAGCAGTACAGCCGCTGGTTTGTCATACGAGCAGTACTTC. Its protein is CASSTAAGLSYEQYF.

This clonotype has ten or more counts. The chain links TRBV5-1 to TRBJ2-2; 9 bases align to TRBD2. The CDR3 is 16 residues long. Trimming cost V 5 bases and J 1 base; bases outside gene matches: 6. Germline-derived CDR1 and CDR2 are SGHRS and YFSETQ. CDR3 amino acids: CASRSTSGLNTGELFF. The DNA for the CDR3 is TGCGCCAGCAGATCTACTAGCGGGTTGAACACCGGGGAGCTGTTTTTT.

V gene TRBV14 combines with J gene TRBJ2-5, with 7 bases identical to TRBD1. The germline V gene encodes CDR1 SGHDN and CDR2 FVKESK. The CDR3 sequence is 15 residues long. Trimming cost V 6 bases and J 5 bases; bases outside gene matches: 12. The CDR3 sequence: CASSLPGQLRETQYF. CDR3 DNA: TGTGCCAGCAGTCTCCCGGGACAGTTACGGGAGACCCAGTACTTC.

This clonotype was recorded at least ten times. This rearrangement joins TRBV7-6 to TRBJ2-1; 8 nucleotides agree with TRBD1. The germline V gene has CDR1 SGHVS and CDR2 FNYEAQ. After removal of 5 bases from V and 0 bases from J, the junction contained 9 bases not matched to a gene. CDR3 length equals 17 residues. CDR3 bases: TGTGCCAGCAGCCCCCCACGGACAGGGAGCTCCTACAATGAGCAGTTCTTC. Encoded protein: CASSPPRTGSSYNEQFF.

Many counts were recorded for this clonotype. The chain uses TRBV20-1 and TRBJ2-1, with a weak D call TRBD2 (5 bases). CDR3 length: 17 amino acids. Germline assignment: CDR1 DFQATT and CDR2 SNEGSKA (reference sequence). The V gene lost 2 bases and the J gene lost 8 bases, with 25 bases spanning the gap. The CDR3 region is CSARNPNNPGNLHEQFF. DNA of the CDR3: TGCAGTGCTAGAAATCCCAATAATCCGGGGAACTTACATGAGCAGTTCTTC.

The chain couples TRBV10-1 to TRBJ2-5, with a possible D match to TRBD2 (6 bases). Germline V lookup: CDR1 WNHNN, CDR2 SYGVQD (reference sequence). This CDR3 spans 13 amino acids. V lost 10 bases, J lost 7 bases, and 19 bases lay in between. The CDR3 region has the DNA TGCGCCACTACGGACGGGAGAGAGGGGACCCAGTACTTC. Amino acids: CATTDGREGTQYF.

This clonotype turned up a few times. This chain uses TRBV7-9 with TRBJ1-1; TRBD1 is a possible D gene (5 bases). CDR3 length: 11 amino acids. V was clipped by 4 bases and J by 10 bases, with 10 bases between them. The V gene's germline CDR1 is SEHNR and CDR2 FQNEAQ (reference sequence). CDR3 residues: CASSWGMRAFF. DNA for the CDR3: TGTGCCAGCAGCTGGGGGATGCGAGCTTTCTTT.

This clonotype was counted many times. This chain connects TRBV19 to TRBJ1-2; possibly TRBD1 for D (6 bases). Between the trimmed V and J ends, which lost 6 bases and 6 bases, there was a span of 20 bases. The CDR3 sequence is 15 residues long. Looked up from germline, CDR1 is LNHDA and CDR2 is SQIVND (reference sequence). The CDR3 loop is CASRTAQGALDGYTF. The CDR3 DNA is TGTGCCAGTAGGACAGCACAGGGTGCGCTTGATGGCTACACCTTC.

This clonotype was detected many times. The chain joins TRBV29-1 to TRBJ2-5; D tentatively fits TRBD1 or TRBD2 (6 bases each). The CDR3 runs 14 residues. The germline V gene encodes CDR1 SQVTM and CDR2 ANQGSEA. V lost 6 bases and J lost 5, with 19 bases in between. The CDR3 spells CSVRVQGGGETQYF. CDR3 DNA: TGCAGCGTACGGGTACAGGGAGGAGGTGAGACCCAGTACTTC.

This clonotype was observed a handful of times. The chain recombines TRBV3-1 with TRBJ2-2; the match to TRBD2 covers 7 bases. This CDR3 contains 15 residues. V shed 2 bases and J 4 bases; nucleotides not matched to a gene: 4. Germline CDR1 LGHDT, CDR2 YNNKEL (reference sequence). The CDR3 DNA follows: TGTGCCAGCAGCCAACGGGGGGACGGCACCGGGGAGCTGTTTTTT. Encoded protein: CASSQRGDGTGELFF.

This clonotype was counted ten times or more. The chain uses TRBV14 and TRBJ2-5; possible D gene TRBD1, 6 bases. This CDR3 is 14 amino acids long. Trimming stripped 3 bases from V and 6 bases from J, with 14 bases between. CDR1 and CDR2 from the germline V gene are SGHDN and FVKESK. The CDR3 here is CASSHSAWGQTQYF. CDR3 DNA sequence: TGTGCCAGCAGCCATTCCGCATGGGGGCAGACCCAGTACTTC.

The genes are TRBV5-1 and TRBJ2-2; D unresolved. Trimming stripped 0 bases from V and 2 bases from J, with 8 bases between. The CDR3 spans 15 residues. Germline lookup yields CDR1 SGHRS and CDR2 YFSETQ. The CDR3 coding sequence is TGCGCCAGCAGCTTGGGGACCGACAACACCGGGGAGCTGTTTTTT. This encodes CASSLGTDNTGELFF.

The sample holds many counts of this clonotype. The chain has TRBV27 and TRBJ1-2, with TRBD1 matching 8 bases. Trimming at V came to 4 bases and at J to 8 bases, leaving 9 bases not matched to a gene. The CDR3 has 14 residues. Germline CDR1 is MNHEY and CDR2 is SMNVEV (reference sequence). Written as DNA, the CDR3 is TGTGCCAGCAGTTCGCCCGACAGGGGCGGAGGCTACACCTTC. Protein product: CASSSPDRGGGYTF.

The sample holds many counts of this clonotype. The chain couples TRBV5-1 to TRBJ2-7; D perhaps matches TRBD1 (6 bases). The CDR3 length is 14 residues. Germline lookup yields CDR1 SGHRS and CDR2 YFSETQ. Trimming removed 0 bases at V and 3 bases at J, with 10 bases between. CDR3 protein: CASSLAGQNYEQYF. CDR3 sequence (DNA): TGCGCCAGCAGCTTGGCCGGACAGAACTACGAGCAGTACTTC.

As regards this clonotype: This could be a read error, since a much larger clone is one nucleotide away. The chain joins TRBV5-1 to TRBJ2-2; D possibly corresponds to TRBD2 (6 bases). The ends were cut back, 2 bases at V and 16 bases at J, with 21 bases in the middle. The CDR3 runs to 14 residues. Germline values: CDR1 SGHRS, CDR2 YFSETQ. CDR3 DNA: TGCGCCAGCAGCTTAAATAGCGGCACCGGGGACCGGTTTTTT. It is translated as CASSLNSGTGDRFF.

This clonotype was recorded many times. This chain uses TRBV12-3 or TRBV12-4 with TRBJ2-7; no clear D gene. CDR3 length equals 13 residues. Trimming took off 0 bases at V and 2 bases at J, with 5 bases between the two ends. This CDR3 reads CASSLAGTYEQYV. The CDR3 region has the DNA TGTGCCAGCAGTTTAGCGGGGACCTACGAGCAGTACGTC.

In this sample, this clonotype turned up many times. This chain uses TRBV5-5 with TRBJ1-2; no clear D gene. From germline, CDR1 is SGHKS and CDR2 YYEKEE (reference sequence). V was clipped by 0 bases and J by 5 bases, with 8 bases between them. CDR3 length equals 13 residues. CDR3 bases: TGTGCCAGCAGCTTGGAGGCGGCTTATGGCTACACCTTC. It is translated as CASSLEAAYGYTF.

This clonotype was detected ten times or more. This sequence joins TRBV5-1 and TRBJ2-1; TRBD2 aligns across 10 bases. The germline V gene has CDR1 SGHRS and CDR2 YFSETQ. This CDR3 contains 18 residues. V lost 4 bases and J lost 0; bases outside the gene matches: 10. CDR3 loop: CASSPWGAGGSSYNEQFF. The CDR3 coding sequence is TGCGCCAGCAGCCCCTGGGGAGCGGGAGGGAGCTCCTACAATGAGCAGTTCTTC. Drawing the rest from reference TRBV5-1 and TRBJ2-1, the complete variable domain is KAGVTQTPRYLIKTRGQQVTLSCSPISGHRSVSWYQQTPGQGLQFLFEYFSETQRNKGNFPGRFSGRQFSNSRSEMNVSTLELGDSALYLCASSPWGAGGSSYNEQFFGPGTRLTVL.

This clonotype appeared a few times. The rearrangement links TRBV25-1 to TRBJ2-1; D tentatively fits TRBD1 or TRBD2 (5 bases each). The germline V and J ends were trimmed by 6 bases and 14 bases, with 17 bases remaining between them. CDR3 length: 12 amino acids. Germline V gene sequence: CDR1 MGHDK, CDR2 SYGVNS. CDR3 region: CASRASGRQEFF. The CDR3 nucleotides read TGTGCCAGCAGAGCATCGGGGCGGCAGGAGTTCTTC. The entire variable domain, with the rest obtained from reference TRBV25-1 and TRBJ2-1, is as follows: EADIYQTPRYLVIGTGKKITLECSQTMGHDKMYWYQQDPGMELHLIHYSYGVNSTEKGDLSSESTVSRIRTEHFPLTLESARPSHTSQYLCASRASGRQEFFGPGTRLTVL.